These 8 T cell receptor beta chains share one sample of origin, sequenced in a study of T cells and copy number aberrations in small-cell lung cancer. The repertoire was sequenced with immunoSEQ multiplex PCR; TCRdb's copy has only in-frame clones and lacks some. The sample lists thousands of clones, around 69% occurring once. The specimen sequenced was tumor tissue. These receptors all stem from a man aged 45 to 65 with small cell lung cancer.

This clone was observed a handful of times. This sequence joins TRBV19 and TRBJ2-3; no clear D. Per the germline V gene, CDR1 is LNHDA and CDR2 is SQIVND (reference sequence). Trimming took off 6 bases at V and 2 bases at J, with 9 bases between the two ends. This CDR3 has 13 amino acids. CDR3 loop: CASRDFLTDTQYF. In nucleotides, the CDR3 is TGTGCCAGTAGAGACTTTCTCACAGATACGCAGTATTTT.

V usage is TRBV2 and J usage is TRBJ2-7; TRBD1 matches at 9 bases. Trimming at V came to 6 bases and at J to 7 bases, leaving 10 bases not matched to a gene. The CDR3 covers 14 residues. Germline V gene sequence: CDR1 SNHLY, CDR2 FYNNEI. Here the CDR3 reads CASRAGTGGWEQYF. The CDR3 nucleotides read TGTGCCAGCAGGGCCGGAACAGGGGGCTGGGAGCAGTACTTC.

This clone has only one observation. V gene TRBV20-1 combines with J gene TRBJ2-1, with D perhaps matching TRBD1 or TRBD2 (6 bases each). Germline V gene lookup returns CDR1 DFQATT and CDR2 SNEGSKA (reference sequence). Between the trimmed V and J ends, which lost 6 bases and 12 bases, there was a span of 15 bases. This CDR3 spans 11 amino acids. DNA for the CDR3: TGCAGTGCAGAACCGGGGGCCGGGCAGTTCTTC. Its translation is CSAEPGAGQFF.

CDR3 DNA sequence: TGTGCCAGCAGCTCGGTTAGCTTGGAAGATACGCAGTATTTT. It encodes CASSSVSLEDTQYF. This chain links TRBV11-2 with TRBJ2-3; D is unclear. V lost 4 bases and J lost 5, with 13 bases in between. This CDR3 has 14 amino acids. Germline V gene lookup returns CDR1 SGHAT and CDR2 FQNNGV.

The chain has TRBV29-1 and TRBJ2-7; D remains ambiguous. Germline V gene lookup returns CDR1 SQVTM and CDR2 ANQGSEA. V was trimmed by 2 bases and J by 0 bases, leaving 5 bases between them. This CDR3 is built from 12 residues. For the CDR3, the DNA is TGCAGCGTTGAACAGAACTCCTACGAGCAGTACTTC. Protein product: CSVEQNSYEQYF.

The rearrangement uses TRBV27 and TRBJ2-1; unclear D gene. Germline V gives CDR1 MNHEY, CDR2 SMNVEV (reference sequence). Trimming cost V 6 bases and J 5 bases, with 11 bases left between them. This CDR3 spans 13 amino acids. CDR3 in DNA: TGTGCCAGCAGGGGCGATGATCACAATGAGCAGTTCTTC. Translating it yields CASRGDDHNEQFF.

The chain combines TRBV7-6 with TRBJ2-1, with D maybe TRBD2 (6 bases). CDR1 SGHVS and CDR2 FNYEAQ come from the germline V gene. The V and J ends lost 3 bases and 0 bases respectively, with 12 bases between them. The CDR3 spans 16 residues. This CDR3 is CASSFLTGDSYNEQFF. The CDR3 DNA reads as TGTGCCAGCAGCTTTTTAACGGGGGACTCCTACAATGAGCAGTTCTTC.

The V and J genes are TRBV5-1 and TRBJ1-2; TRBD1 is a possible D gene (6 bases). Germline loops: CDR1 SGHRS, CDR2 YFSETQ. This CDR3 has 11 residues. V was shortened by 5 bases and J by 8 bases, with 10 bases between the two germline ends. CDR3 loop: CASRDSEGYTF. CDR3 DNA: TGCGCCAGCAGGGACAGTGAAGGCTACACCTTC.